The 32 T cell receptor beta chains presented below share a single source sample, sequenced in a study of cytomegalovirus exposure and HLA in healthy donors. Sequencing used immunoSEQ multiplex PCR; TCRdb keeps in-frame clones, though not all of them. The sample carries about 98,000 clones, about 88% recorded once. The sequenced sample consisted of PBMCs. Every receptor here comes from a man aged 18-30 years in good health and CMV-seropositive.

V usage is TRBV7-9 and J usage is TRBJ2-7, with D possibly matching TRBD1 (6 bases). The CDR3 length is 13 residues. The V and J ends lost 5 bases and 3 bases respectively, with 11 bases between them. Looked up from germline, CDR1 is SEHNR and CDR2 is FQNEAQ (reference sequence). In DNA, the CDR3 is TGTGCCAGCAGCCTCCGGACAGACTACGAGCAGTACTTC. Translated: CASSLRTDYEQYF.

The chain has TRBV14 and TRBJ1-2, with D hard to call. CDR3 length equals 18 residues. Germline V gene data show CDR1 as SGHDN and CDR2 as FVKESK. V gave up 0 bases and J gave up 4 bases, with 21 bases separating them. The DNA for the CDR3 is TGTGCCAGCAGCCAAGATCGTGGAGAGAGGAATCGGGTCTATGGCTACACCTTC. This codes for CASSQDRGERNRVYGYTF. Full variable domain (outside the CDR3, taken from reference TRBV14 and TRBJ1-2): EAGVTQFPSHSVIEKGQTVTLRCDPISGHDNLYWYRRVMGKEIKFLLHFVKESKQDESGMPNNRFLAERTGGTYSTLKVQPAELEDSGVYFCASSQDRGERNRVYGYTFGSGTRLTVV.

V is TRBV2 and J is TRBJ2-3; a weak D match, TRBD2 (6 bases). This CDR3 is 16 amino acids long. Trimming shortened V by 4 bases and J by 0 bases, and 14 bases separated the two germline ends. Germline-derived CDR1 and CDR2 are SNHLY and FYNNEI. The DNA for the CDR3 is TGTGCCAGCAGTGTTCGCGGGATATCAAGCACAGATACGCAGTATTTT. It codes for CASSVRGISSTDTQYF.

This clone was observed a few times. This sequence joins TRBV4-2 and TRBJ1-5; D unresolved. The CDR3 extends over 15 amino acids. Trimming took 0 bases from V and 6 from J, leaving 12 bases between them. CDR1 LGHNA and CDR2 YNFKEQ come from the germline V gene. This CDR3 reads CASSQDRGVSQPQHF. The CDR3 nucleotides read TGTGCCAGCAGCCAAGACAGAGGCGTCAGTCAGCCCCAGCATTTT.

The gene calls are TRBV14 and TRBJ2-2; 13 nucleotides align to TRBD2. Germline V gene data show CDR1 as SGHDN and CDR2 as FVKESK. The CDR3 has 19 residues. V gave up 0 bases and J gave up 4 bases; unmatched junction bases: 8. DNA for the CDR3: TGTGCCAGCAGCCAAGACCGACTAGCGGGGGGTCTGGGCACCGGGGAGCTGTTTTTT. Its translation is CASSQDRLAGGLGTGELFF. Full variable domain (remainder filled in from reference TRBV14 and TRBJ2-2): EAGVTQFPSHSVIEKGQTVTLRCDPISGHDNLYWYRRVMGKEIKFLLHFVKESKQDESGMPNNRFLAERTGGTYSTLKVQPAELEDSGVYFCASSQDRLAGGLGTGELFFGEGSRLTVL.

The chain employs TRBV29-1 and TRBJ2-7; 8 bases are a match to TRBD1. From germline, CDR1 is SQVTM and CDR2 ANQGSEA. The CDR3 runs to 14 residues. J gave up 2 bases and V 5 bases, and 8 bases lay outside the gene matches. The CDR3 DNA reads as TGCAGCGTTCTAAGACAGGGGAAGGCCTACGAGCAGTACTTC. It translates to CSVLRQGKAYEQYF.

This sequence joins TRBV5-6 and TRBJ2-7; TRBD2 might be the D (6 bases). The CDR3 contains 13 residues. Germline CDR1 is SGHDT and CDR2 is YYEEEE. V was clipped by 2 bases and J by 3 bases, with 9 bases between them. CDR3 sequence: CASSFRAGYEQYF. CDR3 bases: TGTGCCAGCAGCTTTAGAGCGGGCTACGAGCAGTACTTC.

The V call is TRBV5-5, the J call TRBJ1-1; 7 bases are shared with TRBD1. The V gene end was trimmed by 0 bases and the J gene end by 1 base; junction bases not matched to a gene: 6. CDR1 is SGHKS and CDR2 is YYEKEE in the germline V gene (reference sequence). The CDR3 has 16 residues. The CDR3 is CASSLAPGQTNTEAFF. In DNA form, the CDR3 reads TGTGCCAGCAGCTTGGCCCCGGGACAGACGAACACTGAAGCTTTCTTT.

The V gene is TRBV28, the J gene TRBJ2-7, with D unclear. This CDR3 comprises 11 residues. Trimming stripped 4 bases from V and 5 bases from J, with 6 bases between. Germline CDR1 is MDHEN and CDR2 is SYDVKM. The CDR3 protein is CASSYWHEQYF. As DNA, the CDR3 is TGTGCCAGCAGTTATTGGCACGAGCAGTACTTC. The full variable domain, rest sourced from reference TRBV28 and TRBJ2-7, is DVKVTQSSRYLVKRTGEKVFLECVQDMDHENMFWYRQDPGLGLRLIYFSYDVKMKEKGDIPEGYSVSREKKERFSLILESASTNQTSMYLCASSYWHEQYFGPGTRLTVT.

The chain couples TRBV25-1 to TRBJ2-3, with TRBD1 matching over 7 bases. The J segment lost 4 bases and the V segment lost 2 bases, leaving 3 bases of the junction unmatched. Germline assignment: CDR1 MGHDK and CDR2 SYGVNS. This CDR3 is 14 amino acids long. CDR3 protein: CASSETGVADTQYF. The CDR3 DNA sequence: TGTGCCAGCAGTGAAACAGGGGTAGCAGATACGCAGTATTTT.

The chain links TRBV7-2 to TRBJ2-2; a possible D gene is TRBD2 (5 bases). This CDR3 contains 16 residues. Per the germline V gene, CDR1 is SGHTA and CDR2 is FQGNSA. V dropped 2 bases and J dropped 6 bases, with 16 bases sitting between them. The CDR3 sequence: CASSLSLSGEAGELFF. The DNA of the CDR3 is TGTGCCAGCAGCTTATCTCTGTCCGGGGAAGCCGGGGAGCTGTTTTTT.

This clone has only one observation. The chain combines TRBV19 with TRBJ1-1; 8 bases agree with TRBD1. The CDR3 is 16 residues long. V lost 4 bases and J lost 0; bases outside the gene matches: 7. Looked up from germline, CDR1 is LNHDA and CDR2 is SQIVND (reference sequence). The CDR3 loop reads CASSTRGLPLNTEAFF. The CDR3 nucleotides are TGTGCCAGTAGTACCAGGGGGCTACCACTGAACACTGAAGCTTTCTTT.

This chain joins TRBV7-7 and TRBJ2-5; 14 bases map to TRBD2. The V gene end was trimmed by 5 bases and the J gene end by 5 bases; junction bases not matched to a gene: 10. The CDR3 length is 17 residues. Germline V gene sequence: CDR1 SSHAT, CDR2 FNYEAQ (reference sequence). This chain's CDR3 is CASSPRLAGGPRETQYF. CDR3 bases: TGTGCCAGCAGCCCCCGACTAGCGGGAGGGCCGCGGGAGACCCAGTACTTC.

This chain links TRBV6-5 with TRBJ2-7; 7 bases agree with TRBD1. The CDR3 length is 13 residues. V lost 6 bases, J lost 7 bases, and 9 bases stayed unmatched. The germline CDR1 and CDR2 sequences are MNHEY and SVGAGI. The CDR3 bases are TGTGCCAGCAGACGAAACAGGGGAAGTGAGCAGTACTTC. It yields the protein CASRRNRGSEQYF.

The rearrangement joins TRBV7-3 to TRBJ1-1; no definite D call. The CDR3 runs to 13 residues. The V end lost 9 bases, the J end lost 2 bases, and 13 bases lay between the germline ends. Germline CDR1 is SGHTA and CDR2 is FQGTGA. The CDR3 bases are TGTGCCAGTAGCAAAATGGGCAACACTGAAGCTTTCTTT. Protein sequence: CASSKMGNTEAFF.

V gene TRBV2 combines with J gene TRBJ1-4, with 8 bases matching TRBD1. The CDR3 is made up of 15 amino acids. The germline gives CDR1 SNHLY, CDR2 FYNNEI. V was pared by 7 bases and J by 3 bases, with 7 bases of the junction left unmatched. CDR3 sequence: CASIDTQGANEKLFF. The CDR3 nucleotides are TGTGCCAGCATTGATACACAGGGGGCTAATGAAAAACTGTTTTTT.

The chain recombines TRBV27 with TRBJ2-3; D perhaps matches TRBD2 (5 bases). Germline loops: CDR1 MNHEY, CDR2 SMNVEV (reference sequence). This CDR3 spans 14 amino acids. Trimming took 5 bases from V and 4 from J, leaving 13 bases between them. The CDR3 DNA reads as TGTGCCAGCAGTACACTAGTTCGGGCAGATACGCAGTATTTT. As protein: CASSTLVRADTQYF.

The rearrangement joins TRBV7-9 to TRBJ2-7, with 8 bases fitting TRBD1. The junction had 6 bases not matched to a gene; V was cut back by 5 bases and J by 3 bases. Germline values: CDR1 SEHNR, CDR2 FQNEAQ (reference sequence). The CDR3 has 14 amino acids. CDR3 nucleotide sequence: TGTGCCAGCAGCAGACGAACAGGGGGCTACGAGCAGTACTTC. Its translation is CASSRRTGGYEQYF.

The DNA for the CDR3 is TGTGCCAGCAGTTTCTCTTTCGCTAGCGGTAACAATGAGCAGTTCTTC. Amino acid sequence: CASSFSFASGNNEQFF. The chain uses TRBV27 and TRBJ2-1, with 7 bases matching TRBD2. CDR1 is MNHEY and CDR2 is SMNVEV in the germline V gene (reference sequence). With 3 bases clipped from V and 5 bases from J, the junction kept 10 bases outside the gene matches. The CDR3 contains 16 residues.

Written as DNA, the CDR3 is TGTGCCAGCAGCTTAGGGACAGATTTTTCTGGAAACACCATATATTTT. This translates into CASSLGTDFSGNTIYF. This chain joins TRBV7-8 and TRBJ1-3; the D gene is possibly TRBD1 (6 bases). V was cut by 1 base and J by 1 base, with 11 bases left in between. The CDR3 totals 16 residues. CDR1 SGHVS and CDR2 FQNEAQ come from the germline V gene. Filled out from reference TRBV7-8 and TRBJ1-3, the complete variable domain reads GAGVSQSPRYKVAKRGQDVALRCDPISGHVSLFWYQQALGQGPEFLTYFQNEAQLDKSGLPSDRFFAERPEGSVSTLKIQRTQQEDSAVYLCASSLGTDFSGNTIYFGEGSWLTVV.

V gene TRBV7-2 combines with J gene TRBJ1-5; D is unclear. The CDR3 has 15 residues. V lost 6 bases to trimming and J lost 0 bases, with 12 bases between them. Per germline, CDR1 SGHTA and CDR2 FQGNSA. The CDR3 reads CASRVVGNSNQPQHF. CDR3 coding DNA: TGTGCCAGCAGAGTCGTCGGGAATAGCAATCAGCCCCAGCATTTT.

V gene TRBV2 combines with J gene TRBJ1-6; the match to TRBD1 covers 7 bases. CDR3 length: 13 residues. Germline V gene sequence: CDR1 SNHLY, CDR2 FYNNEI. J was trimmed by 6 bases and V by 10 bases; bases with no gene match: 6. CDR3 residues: CAIQTGTNSPLHF. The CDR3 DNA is TGTGCCATACAGACAGGGACTAATTCACCCCTCCACTTT.

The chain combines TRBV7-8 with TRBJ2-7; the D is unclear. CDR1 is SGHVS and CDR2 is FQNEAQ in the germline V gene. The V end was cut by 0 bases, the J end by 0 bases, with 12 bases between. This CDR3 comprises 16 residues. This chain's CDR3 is CASSLASRPNSYEQYF. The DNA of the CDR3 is TGTGCCAGCAGCTTAGCGTCCAGGCCCAACTCCTACGAGCAGTACTTC.

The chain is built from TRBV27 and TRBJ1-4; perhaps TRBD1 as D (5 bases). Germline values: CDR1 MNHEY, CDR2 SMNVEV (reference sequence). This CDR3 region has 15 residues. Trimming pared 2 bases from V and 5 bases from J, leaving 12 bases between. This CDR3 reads CASSLGRDGNEKLFF. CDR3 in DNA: TGTGCCAGCAGTTTAGGGCGGGACGGAAATGAAAAACTGTTTTTT. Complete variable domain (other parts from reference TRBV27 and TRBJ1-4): EAQVTQNPRYLITVTGKKLTVTCSQNMNHEYMSWYRQDPGLGLRQIYYSMNVEVTDKGDVPEGYKVSRKEKRNFPLILESPSPNQTSLYFCASSLGRDGNEKLFFGSGTQLSVL.

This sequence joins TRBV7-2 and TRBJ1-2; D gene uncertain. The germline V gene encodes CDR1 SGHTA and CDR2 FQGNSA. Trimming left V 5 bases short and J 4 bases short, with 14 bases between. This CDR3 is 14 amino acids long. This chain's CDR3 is CASSPAGSSYGYTF. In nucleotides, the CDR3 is TGTGCCAGCAGCCCTGCGGGCAGCAGCTATGGCTACACCTTC. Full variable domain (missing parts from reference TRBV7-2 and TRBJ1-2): GAGVSQSPSNKVTEKGKDVELRCDPISGHTALYWYRQSLGQGLEFLIYFQGNSAPDKSGLPSDRFSAERTGGSVSTLTIQRTQQEDSAVYLCASSPAGSSYGYTFGSGTRLTVV.

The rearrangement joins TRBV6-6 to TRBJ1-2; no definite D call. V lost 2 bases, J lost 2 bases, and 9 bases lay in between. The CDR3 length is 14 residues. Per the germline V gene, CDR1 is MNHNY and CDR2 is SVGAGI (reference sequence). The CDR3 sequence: CASSYGAGNYGYTF. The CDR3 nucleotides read TGTGCCAGCAGTTACGGCGCGGGAAACTATGGCTACACCTTC.

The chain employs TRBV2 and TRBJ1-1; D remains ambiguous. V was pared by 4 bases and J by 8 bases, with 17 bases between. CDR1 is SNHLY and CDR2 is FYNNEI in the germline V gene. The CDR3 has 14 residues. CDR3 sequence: CASSAGRTLIEAFF. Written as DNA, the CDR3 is TGTGCCAGCAGTGCGGGCAGGACTCTTATAGAAGCTTTCTTT.

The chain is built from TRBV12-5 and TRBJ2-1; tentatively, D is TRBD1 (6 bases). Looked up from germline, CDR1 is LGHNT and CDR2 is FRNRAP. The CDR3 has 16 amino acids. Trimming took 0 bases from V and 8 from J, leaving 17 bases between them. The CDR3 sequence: CASGLVLNRVFYEQFF. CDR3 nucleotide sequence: TGTGCTAGTGGTTTGGTACTTAACAGGGTTTTCTATGAGCAGTTCTTC.

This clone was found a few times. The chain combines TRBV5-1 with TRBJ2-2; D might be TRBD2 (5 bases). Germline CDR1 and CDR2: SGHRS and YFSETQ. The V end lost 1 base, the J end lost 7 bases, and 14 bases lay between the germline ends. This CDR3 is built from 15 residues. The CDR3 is CASSLRNGGVGELFF. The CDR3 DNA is TGCGCCAGCAGCTTGAGAAATGGAGGAGTCGGGGAGCTGTTTTTT.

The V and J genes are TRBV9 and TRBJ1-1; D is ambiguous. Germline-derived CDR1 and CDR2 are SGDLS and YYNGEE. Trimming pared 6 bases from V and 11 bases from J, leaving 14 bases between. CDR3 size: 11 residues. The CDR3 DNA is TGTGCCAGCACCCCCCCGCCCGCGGCTTTCTTT. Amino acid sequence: CASTPPPAAFF.

The CDR3 protein is CASSHTRDRPLGNQPQHF. The CDR3 bases are TGTGCCAGCAGCCACACACGGGACAGGCCCCTGGGCAATCAGCCCCAGCATTTT. J is TRBJ1-5 and V is TRBV7-2; 8 bases are a match to TRBD1. The CDR3 covers 18 residues. J lost 2 bases, V lost 5 bases, and 14 bases had no gene match. Germline CDR1 SGHTA, CDR2 FQGNSA.

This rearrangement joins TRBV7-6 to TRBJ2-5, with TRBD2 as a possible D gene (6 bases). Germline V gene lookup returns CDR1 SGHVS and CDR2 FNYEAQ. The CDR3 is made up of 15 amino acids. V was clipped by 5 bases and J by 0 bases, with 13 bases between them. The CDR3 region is CASSGARGYQETQYF. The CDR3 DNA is TGTGCCAGCAGCGGGGCCCGGGGGTACCAAGAGACCCAGTACTTC.